This T cell receptor (beta chain) stems from a study of blood T cell repertoires in COVID-19. There are 16 residues in the CDR3. CDR1 SGHVS and CDR2 FNYEAQ come from the germline V gene. Trimming took off 0 bases at V and 0 bases at J, with 9 bases between the two ends. Profiled with immunoSEQ multiplex PCR; TCRdb holds only in-frame clones, not every one. This sample has 350,000 to 450,000 clones; approximately 86% occur once, and the top ten carry 3%. The chain joins TRBV7-6 to TRBJ1-3; D gene ambiguous. This clonotype originated in a human donor in a cohort sampled during active COVID-19. The specimen was peripheral blood. This CDR3 is CASSLARGDSGNTIYF. CDR3 coding DNA: TGTGCCAGCAGCTTAGCGCGGGGAGACTCTGGAAACACCATATATTTT.